This T cell receptor (beta chain) appears in the sequencing data of a study of T cells after yellow fever vaccination. Whole-study findings and limits: Abundant contaminating clonotypes from the bulk population could appear in FACS-sorted repertoires.

In regard to this clonotype: The antigen is not known.

V lost 2 bases and J 5 bases, leaving 15 bases between the germline ends. Per germline, CDR1 ENHRY and CDR2 SYGVKD. The CDR3 spans 15 residues. Using its own MiXCR run on the 5' RACE reads, TCRdb lists one record per CDR3 protein. The sample shows roughly 320,000 distinct CDR3 sequences, around a tenth of them seen only once. This specimen consisted of CD4+ T cells sorted from PBMCs, obtained 45 days after the yellow fever booster vaccination. The V and J genes are TRBV10-3 and TRBJ1-1, with D maybe TRBD1 (6 bases). This sequence was found in a man aged 18 to 30 who received the YFV17D yellow fever vaccine. This chain's CDR3 is CAISERRTDQTEAFF. The CDR3 nucleotides read TGTGCCATCAGTGAGCGGAGGACAGACCAAACTGAAGCTTTCTTT.